The T cell receptor (beta chain) under discussion was sequenced for a study of T cell clusters in autoimmune cytopenias. The wider study: TRB sequencing had a median around 52,000 reads and 2,350 distinct clonotypes per sample. Study-wide results and caveats: Primary autoimmune cytopenia patients seemingly lacked the physiological T cell clusters found in healthy donors.

This clonotype shows up as medium-sized (0.01 to 0.1%) by frequency. The antigen is not known. TRB amplification used approximately 270 ng of peripheral blood genomic DNA. One tube held mixed TRB-A and TRB-B primer pools for touch-down PCR. Each CDR3 protein gets one entry in TCRdb, which reprocessed the multiplex PCR reads and gives no DNA. In total, the table holds 3,500 to 4,500 distinct CDR3 sequences. Per germline, CDR1 LNHDA and CDR2 SQIVND (reference sequence). The CDR3 has 14 amino acids. The same specimen was also included in a second study, on T cell repertoires in aging, cancer and after chemotherapy. That work contributes: Paired samples before and after chemotherapy came from chronic lymphocytic leukemia patients on fludarabine- or bendamustine-based regimens. No conclusions about immunological memory after chemotherapy can be drawn from the repertoire data.

The receptor was isolated from a human donor with an autoimmune cytopenia or autoimmune hepatitis (not recorded which). The chain carries TRBV19 and TRBJ2-2; TCRdb's D gene call, TRBD2, goes unchecked for lack of DNA. Sequenced material: peripheral blood. CDR3 sequence: CASRRTPNTGELFF.